This passage covers 13 T cell receptor beta chains from one sample sequenced in a study of post-analysis software for immune sequencing data. The authors incorporated unique molecular identifiers into the TCR beta cDNA libraries. TCRdb itself ran the PCR reads through MiXCR, one entry per CDR3 protein. The sample lists some 500,000 distinct CDR3 sequences, approximately 46% occurring once. Notes on the study in general: Compared with controls, patients had more of about 5 TRBV segments, including TRBV5-6, TRBV5-1 and TRBV20-1.

No antigen has been identified for these receptors. The source material was blood. These receptors were collected from a girl between 5 and 17 years old with multiple sclerosis.

The V and J genes are TRBV20-1 and TRBJ2-1; D tentatively reads TRBD1 or TRBD2 (5 bases each). This CDR3 region has 15 residues. V shed 3 bases and J shed 6 bases, with 18 bases lying between them. Germline CDR1 and CDR2: DFQATT and SNEGSKA (reference sequence). The CDR3 coding sequence is TGCAGTGCTAGGAGGGACCATTCCCGCTGCAATGAGCAGTTCTTC. It translates to CSARRDHSRCNEQFF.

V usage is TRBV7-2 and J usage is TRBJ2-5; tentatively, D is TRBD2 (6 bases). Germline V gives CDR1 SGHTA, CDR2 FQGNSA. This CDR3 spans 14 amino acids. V was shortened by 3 bases and J by 11 bases, with 19 bases between the two germline ends. CDR3 sequence (DNA): TGTGCCAGCAGCTTTGGTGGTCCCCAGAGCGGGCAGTACTTC. This translates into CASSFGGPQSGQYF.

This clonotype was found a few times. The rearrangement uses TRBV24-1 and TRBJ1-5; unclear D gene. V was clipped by 8 bases and J by 0 bases, with 25 bases between them. CDR3 length: 19 amino acids. Per the germline V gene, CDR1 is KGHDR and CDR2 is SFDVKD. The CDR3 nucleotides read TGTGCCACCAATCCGGGTTTCACCACTTCAAAAAATAGCAATCAGCCCCAGCATTTT. This sequence encodes CATNPGFTTSKNSNQPQHF.

V gene TRBV5-1 combines with J gene TRBJ2-1, with D uncertain. The length of the CDR3 is 15 residues. Germline values: CDR1 SGHRS, CDR2 YFSETQ. Trimming cost V 1 base and J 13 bases, with 21 bases left between them. In DNA form, the CDR3 reads TGCGCCAGCAGCTTGTATAGGAATTCGGGCGCCTCCCAGTTCTTC. This sequence encodes CASSLYRNSGASQFF.

V gene TRBV13 combines with J gene TRBJ1-4; 7 bases agree with TRBD1. V lost 1 base and J lost 7; bases outside the gene matches: 6. Germline-derived CDR1 and CDR2 are PRHDT and FYEKMQ (reference sequence). The CDR3 has 15 residues. The CDR3 reads CASSLDRQGGEKLFF. The CDR3 DNA follows: TGTGCCAGCAGCTTAGATCGACAGGGTGGTGAAAAACTGTTTTTT. Full variable domain (outside the CDR3, taken from reference TRBV13 and TRBJ1-4): AAGVIQSPRHLIKEKRETATLKCYPIPRHDTVYWYQQGPGQDPQFLISFYEKMQSDKGSIPDRFSAQQFSDYHSELNMSSLELGDSALYFCASSLDRQGGEKLFFGSGTQLSVL.

The chain is built from TRBV7-2 and TRBJ1-2, with D maybe TRBD1 (6 bases). The V gene lost 5 bases and the J gene lost 4 bases, with 17 bases spanning the gap. Germline loops: CDR1 SGHTA, CDR2 FQGNSA. This CDR3 comprises 15 residues. The CDR3 sequence is CASSADRGMVYGYTF. CDR3 bases: TGTGCCAGCAGCGCCGATAGGGGGATGGTCTATGGCTACACCTTC.

The chain is built from TRBV20-1 and TRBJ2-5, with a tentative D call TRBD1 (5 bases). The length of the CDR3 is 16 residues. Germline values: CDR1 DFQATT, CDR2 SNEGSKA (reference sequence). The CDR3: CSADGRAQLTQETQYF. The CDR3 DNA follows: TGCAGCGCCGATGGCAGGGCCCAATTAACACAAGAGACCCAGTACTTC.

This clonotype was picked up one time. The chain recombines TRBV6-6 with TRBJ1-5, with D unresolved. This CDR3 is 16 amino acids long. Trimming shortened V by 7 bases and J by 3 bases, and 19 bases separated the two germline ends. The germline V gene encodes CDR1 MNHNY and CDR2 SVGAGI (reference sequence). This CDR3 is CASTLRSSGANQPQHF. For the CDR3, the DNA is TGTGCCAGCACCTTACGCTCCTCAGGAGCCAATCAGCCCCAGCATTTT.

The rearrangement links TRBV5-6 to TRBJ2-2; 8 nucleotides match TRBD1. From germline, CDR1 is SGHDT and CDR2 YYEEEE. V trimming: 0 bases; J trimming: 0 bases; junction bases outside the gene matches: 4. The CDR3 consists of 17 residues. Here the CDR3 reads CASSLAGQGANTGELFF. DNA for the CDR3: TGTGCCAGCAGCTTGGCCGGACAGGGCGCGAACACCGGGGAGCTGTTTTTT.

The chain couples TRBV20-1 to TRBJ2-4, with D perhaps TRBD1 or TRBD2 (5 bases each). The CDR3 spans 15 residues. The germline V and J ends were trimmed by 0 bases and 0 bases, with 9 bases remaining between them. Germline V CDR1 and CDR2: DFQATT, SNEGSKA (reference sequence). The CDR3 loop reads CSARDGGIAKNIQYF. CDR3 bases: TGCAGTGCTAGAGATGGGGGAATAGCCAAAAACATTCAGTACTTC.

This rearrangement joins TRBV11-2 to TRBJ2-5, with a tentative D call TRBD2 (5 bases). Per the germline V gene, CDR1 is SGHAT and CDR2 is FQNNGV. This CDR3 region has 15 residues. V lost 0 bases to trimming and J lost 0 bases, with 8 bases between them. In nucleotides, the CDR3 is TGTGCCAGCAGCTTAGATGGGGAGTACCAAGAGACCCAGTACTTC. Translated, it gives CASSLDGEYQETQYF.

The chain links TRBV3-1 to TRBJ2-1, with TRBD2 matching 11 bases. This CDR3 region has 17 residues. Per the germline V gene, CDR1 is LGHDT and CDR2 is YNNKEL (reference sequence). Trimming removed 0 bases from V and 3 bases from J; junction bases left unmatched: 4. The CDR3 bases are TGTGCCAGCAGCCAAGAGAGGCTAGCGGGGGGCTACAATGAGCAGTTCTTC. Its translation is CASSQERLAGGYNEQFF.

In this sample, this clonotype turned up a few times. The V and J genes are TRBV20-1 and TRBJ2-3; D may correspond to TRBD1 or TRBD2 (6 bases each). Between the trimmed V and J ends, which lost 3 bases and 3 bases, there was a span of 16 bases. Germline CDR1 DFQATT, CDR2 SNEGSKA (reference sequence). This CDR3 is 15 amino acids long. The CDR3 sequence is CSARKIGGETDTQYF. CDR3 bases: TGCAGTGCTAGGAAGATCGGGGGCGAGACAGATACGCAGTATTTT.